The next 3 T cell receptor beta chains were all read from a single sample in a study of regulatory T cells in long-lasting Graves disease. Indicated time point: newly diagnosed GD, antithyroid drugs for less than 3 months. RNA from PBMCs was the source of the TCR library. Researchers made TCR beta libraries by using iRepertoire HTBI primers and running Arm-PCR on CDR3 regions. TCRdb independently ran MiXCR on the multiplex PCR reads; one entry per CDR3 protein. The repertoire holds approximately 230,000 distinct CDR3 sequences, with about a sixth as singletons. The sample consisted of peripheral blood mononuclear cells (PBMCs), taken at new diagnosis, from a patient treated with antithyroid drugs. These TCRs come from a female donor with Graves disease.

This clonotype appeared many times. CDR3 in amino acids: CASSNQYSNQPQHF. CDR3 nucleotide sequence: TGTGCCAGCAGCAATCAATATAGCAATCAGCCCCAGCATTTT. The chain links TRBV7-8 to TRBJ1-5; D is uncertain. The CDR3 sequence is 14 residues long. Germline CDR1 reads SGHVS; CDR2 reads FQNEAQ. Trimming left V 5 bases short and J 0 bases short, with 8 bases between.

In this sample, this clonotype turned up many times. The chain has TRBV14 and TRBJ2-1; D possibly corresponds to TRBD1 (5 bases). This CDR3 region has 14 residues. V was clipped by 3 bases and J by 2 bases, with 8 bases between them. Germline V gene lookup returns CDR1 SGHDN and CDR2 FVKESK. In DNA, the CDR3 is TGTGCCAGCAGCCAGGGGCCCACCTACAATGAGCAGTTCTTC. Its translation: CASSQGPTYNEQFF. Drawing the rest from reference TRBV14 and TRBJ2-1, the complete variable domain is EAGVTQFPSHSVIEKGQTVTLRCDPISGHDNLYWYRRVMGKEIKFLLHFVKESKQDESGMPNNRFLAERTGGTYSTLKVQPAELEDSGVYFCASSQGPTYNEQFFGPGTRLTVL.

Ten or more counts support this clonotype. The chain has TRBV18 and TRBJ2-1; 9 nucleotides agree with TRBD2. Germline V gene lookup returns CDR1 KGHSH and CDR2 LQKENI. V was pared by 3 bases and J by 1 base, with 7 bases of the junction left unmatched. The CDR3 spans 17 residues. The CDR3 DNA sequence: TGTGCCAGCTCACCTTTTAGCGGGAGTTTATCCTACAATGAGCAGTTCTTC. As protein: CASSPFSGSLSYNEQFF.